A single sample is the source of the 14 T cell receptor beta chains below, sequenced in a study of blood T cells in healthy people across ages. Using a J-beta primer mix together with a sample-barcoded 5' primer, a second PCR was run for 7 to 11 cycles. In TCRdb, the 5' RACE reads were re-called with MiXCR into one record per CDR3 protein. Of 800,000 or so distinct CDR3 sequences listed, around 25% were seen once; the top ten hold roughly 3.8%. The same sample was also studied in work on T cells of mothers and their children.

What was sequenced was blood. These receptors originate from a boy aged 10-17 years in good health.

In its sample, this clonotype was seen a few times. V gene TRBV28 combines with J gene TRBJ2-3, with unresolved D. Trimming took off 3 bases at V and 6 bases at J, with 16 bases between the two ends. This CDR3 is built from 15 residues. Germline values: CDR1 MDHEN, CDR2 SYDVKM. The CDR3 sequence: CASSLDPMGMDTQYF. The DNA of the CDR3 is TGTGCCAGCAGTTTGGATCCGATGGGAATGGATACGCAGTATTTT.

The rearrangement joins TRBV2 to TRBJ1-1; the match to TRBD1 covers 8 bases. This CDR3 comprises 15 residues. The J segment lost 3 bases and the V segment lost 6 bases, leaving 9 bases of the junction unmatched. Germline V CDR1 and CDR2: SNHLY, FYNNEI. In DNA, the CDR3 is TGTGCCAGCAGGGACAGGGAAGGGGCAGACACTGAAGCTTTCTTT. Protein sequence: CASRDREGADTEAFF.

At least ten counts were recorded for this clonotype. This chain uses TRBV18 with TRBJ2-1; 7 bases line up with TRBD1. Germline V gives CDR1 KGHSH, CDR2 LQKENI. The CDR3 is 17 residues long. Trimming removed 0 bases from V and 4 bases from J; junction bases left unmatched: 9. Written as DNA, the CDR3 is TGTGCCAGCTCACCACCTTTACAGGGGTGGGGTTACAATGAGCAGTTCTTC. Translation gives CASSPPLQGWGYNEQFF.

This clonotype was seen a handful of times. The chain recombines TRBV7-2 with TRBJ2-7; 10 nucleotides align to TRBD2. CDR1 is SGHTA and CDR2 is FQGNSA in the germline V gene. This CDR3 spans 18 amino acids. J was trimmed by 0 bases and V by 1 base; bases with no gene match: 9. CDR3 loop: CASSLVPSGRPSSYEQYF. CDR3 sequence (DNA): TGTGCCAGCAGCTTAGTGCCTAGCGGGAGACCATCCTCCTACGAGCAGTACTTC.

This clonotype was counted only a few times. The genes are TRBV6-5 and TRBJ2-7; D is tentatively TRBD1 or TRBD2 (5 bases each). CDR1 is MNHEY, CDR2 SVGAGI, per germline. Trimming cost V 8 bases and J 3 bases, with 14 bases left between them. This CDR3 is built from 13 residues. For the CDR3, the DNA is TGTGCCAGCGGATTCCGGGGCGGCTACGAGCAGTACTTC. This gives the protein CASGFRGGYEQYF.

J is TRBJ2-1 and V is TRBV24-1, with 13 bases lining up with TRBD2. Near its end, the DNA agrees better with TRBJ2-5, so the J call may be wrong. The CDR3 loop spans 16 amino acids. Germline lookup yields CDR1 KGHDR and CDR2 SFDVKD. The CDR3 is CATSDTILAGGETQYF. The CDR3 DNA follows: TGTGCCACCAGTGACACCATACTAGCGGGAGGGGAGACCCAGTACTTC.

The chain combines TRBV27 with TRBJ2-5; D gene uncertain. Germline V gives CDR1 MNHEY, CDR2 SMNVEV (reference sequence). Trimming pared 3 bases from V and 5 bases from J, leaving 10 bases between. This CDR3 contains 13 residues. The chain's CDR3 is CASSFQAGETQYF. The DNA for the CDR3 is TGTGCCAGCAGTTTTCAAGCTGGGGAGACCCAGTACTTC.

This clonotype was seen only a few times. The chain joins TRBV19 to TRBJ2-1, with D perhaps TRBD1 or TRBD2 (5 bases each). V lost 3 bases to trimming and J lost 2 bases, with 11 bases between them. The germline V gene has CDR1 LNHDA and CDR2 SQIVND (reference sequence). CDR3 size: 15 residues. CDR3 coding DNA: TGTGCCAGTAGTATTTCCGGGGCCCCCTACAATGAGCAGTTCTTC. Translated, it gives CASSISGAPYNEQFF.

The chain has TRBV7-2 and TRBJ1-2, with TRBD1 matching 7 bases. Trimming took 7 bases from V and 3 from J; bases not matched to a gene: 5. The length of the CDR3 is 13 residues. CDR1 is SGHTA, CDR2 FQGNSA, per germline. The CDR3 bases are TGTGCCAGCAACCAAACAGGGGACTATGGCTACACCTTC. It specifies CASNQTGDYGYTF. Based on the CDR3 plus reference TRBV7-2 and TRBJ1-2, the full variable domain is GAGVSQSPSNKVTEKGKDVELRCDPISGHTALYWYRQSLGQGLEFLIYFQGNSAPDKSGLPSDRFSAERTGGSVSTLTIQRTQQEDSAVYLCASNQTGDYGYTFGSGTRLTVV.

In this sample, this clonotype turned up a few times. The chain joins TRBV7-9 to TRBJ2-7; 7 bases align to TRBD1. This CDR3 contains 18 residues. Germline CDR1 and CDR2: SEHNR and FQNEAQ (reference sequence). V lost 5 bases and J lost 2; bases outside the gene matches: 18. CDR3 residues: CASSRNYRQGYVTYEQYF. DNA for the CDR3: TGTGCCAGCAGCCGAAACTACCGACAGGGCTACGTAACCTACGAGCAGTACTTC. The full variable domain, completed using reference TRBV7-9 and TRBJ2-7, is DTGVSQNPRHKITKRGQNVTFRCDPISEHNRLYWYRQTLGQGPEFLTYFQNEAQLEKSRLLSDRFSAERPKGSFSTLEIQRTEQGDSAMYLCASSRNYRQGYVTYEQYFGPGTRLTVT.

The J gene is TRBJ2-5, the V gene TRBV12-3 or TRBV12-4; D is perhaps TRBD2 (6 bases). The J call is doubtful: the DNA matches TRBJ2-1 better. This CDR3 has 16 residues. The CDR3 nucleotides are TGTGCCAGCAGTTTAAGGAACGGCGGGGTCCTCAATGAGCAGTTCTTC. Encoded protein: CASSLRNGGVLNEQFF.

Concerning this clonotype: A junction end diverges from the germline sequence, so it may reflect a read error. The J gene is TRBJ2-3, the V gene TRBV12-3 or TRBV12-4, with D hard to call. The CDR3 extends over 12 amino acids. This CDR3 is CASSLDKTGEVF. The CDR3, as DNA: TGTGCCAGCAGTCTTGACAAAACCGGAGAGGTTTTT.

The chain recombines TRBV6-2 or TRBV6-3 with TRBJ2-3, with TRBD2 as a possible D gene (5 bases). The CDR3 is 15 amino acids. V was pared by 8 bases and J by 4 bases, with 19 bases between. CDR1 MNHEY and CDR2 SVGEGT come from the germline V gene. The CDR3 DNA reads TGTGCCAGCTCCCCCGAGGGCCGCACCCCAGATACGCAGTATTTT. Amino acid sequence: CASSPEGRTPDTQYF.

The J gene is TRBJ1-5, the V gene TRBV7-8; TRBD1 is a possible D gene (5 bases). Between the trimmed V and J ends, which lost 1 base and 4 bases, there was a span of 8 bases. CDR1 is SGHVS and CDR2 is FQNEAQ in the germline V gene. This CDR3 contains 14 residues. In nucleotides, the CDR3 is TGTGCCAGCAGCTTAGTGACAGAGAATCAGCCCCAGCATTTT. As protein: CASSLVTENQPQHF.